This TCR beta chain was recorded in a study of beta chain features in type 1 diabetes. Findings of the study overall: When Type 1 diabetes patients were examined, their TCRB CDR3s proved moderately but significantly shorter in all four CD4+ subsets. High-TCR-expressing cells could be over-represented by cDNA sequencing.

The CDR3 runs to 15 residues. The V and J ends lost 0 bases and 5 bases, in that order; junction bases with no gene match: 6. Germline CDR1 and CDR2: MNHEY and SMNVEV (reference sequence). All of the isolated RNA was reverse transcribed, so expressed TCRB transcripts were sequenced. The data were produced by immunoSEQ multiplex PCR, yet TCRdb's version contains in-frame clones alone and is incomplete. The sample includes under 400,000 clones, 20% of them seen just once. Sorting based on CD45RO/CCR7/CD25/CD127/CD95/CD27 separated CD4+ naive, central memory, regulatory and stem cell-like memory cells. Every sorted population was more than 95% pure. This clone was recorded a few times. Its antigen is unidentified.

Input material: naive CD4+ T cells from blood. The receptor's source is a woman aged 18-29 years in good health. V usage is TRBV27 and J usage is TRBJ1-1; 7 bases align to TRBD1. The CDR3 here is CASSLSIQGRTEAFF. The CDR3 bases are TGTGCCAGCAGTTTATCGATACAGGGGAGGACTGAAGCTTTCTTT.